What follows are 10 T cell receptor beta chains derived from one specimen sequenced in a study of T cells in Graves' hyperthyroidism and ophthalmopathy. RNA transcripts yielded amplified TCR beta CDR3 regions. The TCR CDR3 was amplified in a first-round RT-PCR using the HTBI primer set. MiXCR, run by TCRdb on the multiplex PCR reads, gives a single entry per CDR3 protein. The sample has more than 550,000 distinct CDR3 sequences, approximately 15% seen once. The material sequenced was blood. The receptors originated from a man in his forties or fifties with Graves' hyperthyroidism.

This clonotype was counted at least ten times. The chain uses TRBV11-1 and TRBJ2-1; tentatively, D is TRBD1 (6 bases). The CDR3 length is 17 residues. V was cut by 5 bases and J by 8 bases, with 25 bases left in between. The germline V gene has CDR1 SGHAT and CDR2 FQDESV (reference sequence). The CDR3 sequence: CASSRQRILKGVDEQFF. The CDR3 DNA follows: TGTGCCAGCAGCCGTCAAAGGATTTTGAAGGGGGTCGATGAGCAGTTCTTC.

This clonotype appeared a few times. The J gene is TRBJ2-7, the V gene TRBV20-1; TRBD2 matches at 9 bases. V trimming: 5 bases; J trimming: 4 bases; junction bases outside the gene matches: 12. This CDR3 region has 15 residues. CDR1 and CDR2 from the germline V gene are DFQATT and SNEGSKA (reference sequence). In nucleotides, the CDR3 is TGCAGTGCTCCCCATCCCGAGACTAGCGGTTACGAGCAGTACTTC. Translation gives CSAPHPETSGYEQYF.

This clonotype was counted ten times or more. This chain uses TRBV7-9 with TRBJ1-3; D may be TRBD1 (6 bases). This CDR3 contains 13 residues. Germline V lookup: CDR1 SEHNR, CDR2 FQNEAQ (reference sequence). Trimming took off 5 bases at V and 4 bases at J, with 9 bases between the two ends. CDR3 nucleotides: TGTGCCAGCAGCCCCGGACAGGGAAACACCATATATTTT. The encoded protein is CASSPGQGNTIYF.

The chain links TRBV19 to TRBJ2-7; TRBD1 agrees at 8 bases. The V segment lost 6 bases and the J segment 3 bases; nucleotides outside the gene matches: 10. The CDR3 length is 15 residues. The V gene's germline CDR1 is LNHDA and CDR2 SQIVND (reference sequence). The CDR3 bases are TGTGCCAGTAGAAACTCCGGACAGGGAGGCTACGAGCAGTACTTC. As protein: CASRNSGQGGYEQYF.

There are many counts of this clonotype. The chain carries TRBV4-2 and TRBJ2-1; D is unresolved. The CDR3 has 16 residues. Germline assignment: CDR1 LGHNA and CDR2 YNFKEQ. V dropped 0 bases and J dropped 6 bases, with 15 bases sitting between them. The CDR3 DNA reads as TGTGCCAGCAGCCAAGAGGGGATAACACGCTTCAATGAGCAGTTCTTC. Its translation is CASSQEGITRFNEQFF.

This clonotype was picked up one time. The V call is TRBV7-9, the J call TRBJ1-2; D gene unclear. The CDR3 totals 14 residues. Trimming left V 0 bases short and J 8 bases short, with 13 bases between. The germline V gene has CDR1 SEHNR and CDR2 FQNEAQ (reference sequence). Here the CDR3 DNA reads TGTGCCAGCAGCTTAGCAGAACCCGCTCGGGGCTACACCTTC. As protein: CASSLAEPARGYTF.

The chain joins TRBV10-3 to TRBJ2-5, with D tentatively TRBD1 (6 bases). This CDR3 contains 13 residues. The ends were cut back, 4 bases at V and 0 bases at J, with 6 bases in the middle. Germline V gene data show CDR1 as ENHRY and CDR2 as SYGVKD. The CDR3 loop reads CAISGQDQETQYF. As DNA, the CDR3 is TGTGCCATCAGTGGACAGGACCAAGAGACCCAGTACTTC.

This clonotype was seen ten or more times. V is TRBV12-3 or TRBV12-4 and J is TRBJ1-2; D not resolved. Trimming shortened V by 3 bases and J by 8 bases, and 13 bases separated the two germline ends. CDR3 size: 13 residues. CDR3: CASSFGSVRGYTF. As DNA, the CDR3 is TGTGCCAGCAGTTTCGGCTCTGTTAGGGGCTACACCTTC.

V usage is TRBV7-2 and J usage is TRBJ1-5; D remains ambiguous. Germline CDR1 SGHTA, CDR2 FQGNSA. The CDR3 runs to 13 residues. The V and J ends lost 4 bases and 11 bases respectively, with 15 bases between them. The CDR3 region has the DNA TGTGCCAGCAGCTCCGGGCGCTTCGGAGCCCAGCATTTT. Encoded protein: CASSSGRFGAQHF.

This clonotype was counted many times. The rearrangement links TRBV6-1 to TRBJ2-5, with D perhaps TRBD1 (6 bases). This CDR3 region has 14 residues. CDR1 MNHNS and CDR2 SASEGT come from the germline V gene. The germline V and J ends were trimmed by 6 bases and 4 bases, with 15 bases remaining between them. As DNA, the CDR3 is TGTGCCAGCAGACAAACAGGGCTGGGAGAGACCCAGTACTTC. Protein product: CASRQTGLGETQYF.